Described below is a single T cell receptor (beta chain) sequence and its context. This sample is part of a study of T cells in Graves' hyperthyroidism and ophthalmopathy. The investigators amplified TCR beta CDR3 regions from RNA transcripts. Primed by the HTBI set, a first-round RT-PCR was run on the TCR CDR3. Via MiXCR, TCRdb re-called the multiplex PCR reads, giving one row per CDR3 protein. The sample consists of under 400,000 distinct CDR3 sequences, roughly 13% of them appearing once. This CDR3 spans 16 amino acids. The germline V gene has CDR1 MDHEN and CDR2 SYDVKM. V was shortened by 11 bases and J by 2 bases, with 22 bases between the two germline ends.

This TCR was sampled from a woman aged 18 to 35 with Graves' hyperthyroidism. What was sequenced was blood. J is TRBJ1-3 and V is TRBV28; the D gene is possibly TRBD1 (5 bases). The CDR3 coding sequence is TGTGCCGCCCTCTCGGGTTCCGGACATCCTGGAAACACCATATATTTT. This translates into CAALSGSGHPGNTIYF.